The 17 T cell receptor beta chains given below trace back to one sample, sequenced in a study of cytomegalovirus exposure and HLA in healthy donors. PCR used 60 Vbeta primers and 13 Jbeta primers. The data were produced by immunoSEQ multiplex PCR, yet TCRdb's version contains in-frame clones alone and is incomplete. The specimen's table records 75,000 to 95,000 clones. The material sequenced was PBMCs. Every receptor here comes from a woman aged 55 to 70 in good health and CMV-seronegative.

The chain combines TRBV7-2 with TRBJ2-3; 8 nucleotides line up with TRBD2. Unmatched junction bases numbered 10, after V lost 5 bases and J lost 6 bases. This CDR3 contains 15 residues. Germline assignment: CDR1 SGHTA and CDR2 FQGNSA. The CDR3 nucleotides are TGTGCCAGCAGCCCCCACCAAGCGGGAGCGGATACGCAGTATTTT. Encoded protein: CASSPHQAGADTQYF.

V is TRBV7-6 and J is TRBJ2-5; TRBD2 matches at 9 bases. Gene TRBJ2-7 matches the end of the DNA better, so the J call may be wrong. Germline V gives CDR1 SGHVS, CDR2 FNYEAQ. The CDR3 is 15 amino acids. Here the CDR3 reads CASSRIAGVYYEQYF. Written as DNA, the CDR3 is TGTGCCAGCAGCCGTATAGCGGGAGTATACTACGAGCAGTACTTC.

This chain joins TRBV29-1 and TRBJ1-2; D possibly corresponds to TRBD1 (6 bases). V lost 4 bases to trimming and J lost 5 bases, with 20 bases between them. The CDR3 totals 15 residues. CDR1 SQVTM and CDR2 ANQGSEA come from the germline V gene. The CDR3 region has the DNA TGCAGCGTTGCGGGGGGCGGTGTAAGCGAATATGGCTACACCTTC. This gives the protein CSVAGGGVSEYGYTF.

CDR3: CASSPGDTSYNEQFF. The CDR3 coding sequence is TGTGCCAGCAGCCCCGGGGACACCTCCTACAATGAGCAGTTCTTC. The chain uses TRBV6-6 and TRBJ2-1; perhaps TRBD1 as D (6 bases). V lost 6 bases and J 0 bases, leaving 12 bases between the germline ends. The germline V gene encodes CDR1 MNHNY and CDR2 SVGAGI (reference sequence). The CDR3 totals 15 residues.

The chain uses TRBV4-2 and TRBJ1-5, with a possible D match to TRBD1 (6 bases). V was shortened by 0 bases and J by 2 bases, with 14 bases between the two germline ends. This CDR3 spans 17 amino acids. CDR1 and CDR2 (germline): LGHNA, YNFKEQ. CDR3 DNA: TGTGCCAGCAGCCAAGATTTGCCGGCAGGGGGCAATCAGCCCCAGCATTTT. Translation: CASSQDLPAGGNQPQHF.

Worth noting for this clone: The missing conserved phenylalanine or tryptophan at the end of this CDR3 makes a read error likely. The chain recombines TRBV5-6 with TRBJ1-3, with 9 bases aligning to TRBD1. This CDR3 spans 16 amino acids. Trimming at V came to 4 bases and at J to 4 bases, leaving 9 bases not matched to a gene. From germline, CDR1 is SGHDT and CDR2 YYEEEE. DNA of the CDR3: TGTGCCAGCAGCCGAAGGCCGGGACAGGGAGGAAACACCATATATCTT. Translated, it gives CASSRRPGQGGNTIYL.

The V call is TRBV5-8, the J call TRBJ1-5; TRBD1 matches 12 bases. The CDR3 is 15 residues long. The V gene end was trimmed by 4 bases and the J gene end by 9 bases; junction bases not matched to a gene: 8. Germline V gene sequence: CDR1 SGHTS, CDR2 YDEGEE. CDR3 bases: TGTGCCAGCAGCGGGGACAGGGGGCAAACGGGGCCCCAGCATTTT. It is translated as CASSGDRGQTGPQHF.

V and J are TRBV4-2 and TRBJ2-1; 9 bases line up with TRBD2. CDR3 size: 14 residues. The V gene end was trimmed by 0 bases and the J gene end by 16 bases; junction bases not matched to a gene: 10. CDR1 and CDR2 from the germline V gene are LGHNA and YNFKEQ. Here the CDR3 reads CASSQDRASGIFFF. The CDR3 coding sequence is TGTGCCAGCAGCCAAGATAGGGCTAGCGGGATTTTTTTCTTC.

The CDR3 here is CASSHNRGNTEAFF. As DNA, the CDR3 is TGCGCCAGCAGCCACAACAGGGGAAACACTGAAGCTTTCTTT. The chain is built from TRBV4-1 and TRBJ1-1, with 7 bases aligning to TRBD1. J lost 2 bases, V lost 3 bases, and 3 bases had no gene match. CDR3 size: 14 residues. In germline, CDR1 is MGHRA, CDR2 YSYEKL.

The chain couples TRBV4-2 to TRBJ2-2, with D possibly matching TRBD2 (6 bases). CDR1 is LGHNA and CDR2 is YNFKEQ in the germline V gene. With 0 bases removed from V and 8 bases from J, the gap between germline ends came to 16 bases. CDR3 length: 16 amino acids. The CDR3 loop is CASSQEMWGRSGELFF. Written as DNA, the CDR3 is TGTGCCAGCAGCCAAGAAATGTGGGGGAGGTCGGGGGAGCTGTTTTTT.

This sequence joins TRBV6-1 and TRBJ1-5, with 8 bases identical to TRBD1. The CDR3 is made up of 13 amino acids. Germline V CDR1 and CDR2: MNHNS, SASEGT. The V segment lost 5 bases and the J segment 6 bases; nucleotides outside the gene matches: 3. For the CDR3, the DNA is TGTGCCAGCAGTCGGGACAGGACTCAGCCCCAGCATTTT. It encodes CASSRDRTQPQHF.

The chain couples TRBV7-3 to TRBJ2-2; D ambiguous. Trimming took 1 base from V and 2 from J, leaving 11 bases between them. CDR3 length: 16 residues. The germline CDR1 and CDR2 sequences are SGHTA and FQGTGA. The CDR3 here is CASSLSPATNTGELFF. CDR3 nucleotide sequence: TGTGCCAGCAGCTTAAGCCCAGCGACCAACACCGGGGAGCTGTTTTTT. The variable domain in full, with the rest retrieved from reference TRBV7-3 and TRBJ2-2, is GAGVSQTPSNKVTEKGKYVELRCDPISGHTALYWYRQSLGQGPEFLIYFQGTGAADDSGLPNDRFFAVRPEGSVSTLKIQRTERGDSAVYLCASSLSPATNTGELFFGEGSRLTVL.

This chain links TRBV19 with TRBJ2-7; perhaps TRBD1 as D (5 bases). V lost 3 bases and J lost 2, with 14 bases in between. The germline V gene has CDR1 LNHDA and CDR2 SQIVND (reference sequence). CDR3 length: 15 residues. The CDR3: CASSISPGIPYEQYF. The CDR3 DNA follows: TGTGCCAGTAGTATTTCTCCAGGGATCCCCTACGAGCAGTACTTC.

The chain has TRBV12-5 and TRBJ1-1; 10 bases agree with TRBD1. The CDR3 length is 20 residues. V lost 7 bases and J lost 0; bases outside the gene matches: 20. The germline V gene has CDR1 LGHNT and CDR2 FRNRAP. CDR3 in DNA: TGTGCTAGTGATCCAAACACCGGGACAGGGGATTGGAGGGTGAACACTGAAGCTTTCTTT. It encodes CASDPNTGTGDWRVNTEAFF.

CDR3 protein: CASSVGTGPQETQYF. The CDR3 DNA is TGTGCCAGCAGCGTCGGGACAGGGCCTCAAGAGACCCAGTACTTC. The chain has TRBV7-9 and TRBJ2-5; 9 bases align to TRBD1. Germline lookup yields CDR1 SEHNR and CDR2 FQNEAQ (reference sequence). The CDR3 sequence is 15 residues long. With V trimmed by 5 bases and J by 2 bases, 6 bases remained unmatched. Complete variable domain (other parts from reference TRBV7-9 and TRBJ2-5): DTGVSQNPRHKITKRGQNVTFRCDPISEHNRLYWYRQTLGQGPEFLTYFQNEAQLEKSRLLSDRFSAERPKGSFSTLEIQRTEQGDSAMYLCASSVGTGPQETQYFGPGTRLLVL.

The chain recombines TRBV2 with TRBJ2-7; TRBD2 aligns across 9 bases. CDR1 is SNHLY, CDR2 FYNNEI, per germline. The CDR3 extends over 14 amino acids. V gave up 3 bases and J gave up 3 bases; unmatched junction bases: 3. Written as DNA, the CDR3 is TGTGCCAGCAGTGATAGCGGGAGCGGCTACGAGCAGTACTTC. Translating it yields CASSDSGSGYEQYF.

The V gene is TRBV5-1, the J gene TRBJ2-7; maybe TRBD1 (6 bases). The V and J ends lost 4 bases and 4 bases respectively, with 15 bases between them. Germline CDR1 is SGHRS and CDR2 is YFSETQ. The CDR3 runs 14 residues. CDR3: CASSAPGETYEQYF. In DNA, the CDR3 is TGCGCCAGCAGCGCGCCAGGGGAAACGTACGAGCAGTACTTC. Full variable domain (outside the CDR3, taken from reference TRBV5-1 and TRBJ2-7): KAGVTQTPRYLIKTRGQQVTLSCSPISGHRSVSWYQQTPGQGLQFLFEYFSETQRNKGNFPGRFSGRQFSNSRSEMNVSTLELGDSALYLCASSAPGETYEQYFGPGTRLTVT.